At least ten counts were recorded for the clone carrying this T cell receptor (beta chain). The antigen remains undetermined. Germline values: CDR1 SGHAT, CDR2 FQNNGV. The length of the CDR3 is 14 residues. J lost 4 bases, V lost 1 base, and 3 bases had no gene match. The sample belongs to a study of T-cell memory formation after mild COVID-19. General study results and limits: A second wave expanding day 15 to 37 was CD4+-biased; contracting clones were balanced.

From the 5' RACE reads, TCRdb called clonotypes with MiXCR, one entry per CDR3 protein. In the table there are 300,000 to 350,000 distinct CDR3 sequences, 13% to 15% of which are singletons. The V and J genes are TRBV11-2 and TRBJ2-7; 8 bases agree with TRBD1. This sequence was found in a man younger than 35 who had mild COVID-19 (a few samples of this study predate the infection). Cell type and time point are not known. Sequencing was carried out using PBMCs or a T cell subset sorted from them (not recorded which). In nucleotides, the CDR3 is TGTGCCAGCAGCTTAGGACAGGGGTATTACGAGCAGTACTTC. This sequence encodes CASSLGQGYYEQYF.